This TCR beta chain comes out of a study of blood T cells in healthy people across ages. Whole-study findings and limits: Naive CD4+ cell counts and diversity both ran higher in long-lived than in aged donors.

This clonotype has at least ten counts. The antigen remains undetermined. PCR was performed a second time for 7 to 11 cycles using a sample-barcoded 5' primer and a J-beta primer mix. TCRdb recomputed calls from the 5' RACE reads with MiXCR, one row per CDR3 protein. This sample has 800,000 to 950,000 distinct CDR3 sequences, with under 40% found just once. J lost 8 bases, V lost 4 bases, and 8 bases had no gene match. CDR1 is SGHRS and CDR2 is YFSETQ in the germline V gene. There are 13 residues in the CDR3. The chain has TRBV5-1 and TRBJ1-2; 7 nucleotides agree with TRBD1. This receptor was obtained from a man between 18 and 29 years old in good health. Specimen: blood. Here the CDR3 reads CASSATGEDGYTF. The CDR3 nucleotides read TGCGCCAGCAGCGCAACAGGGGAGGACGGCTACACCTTC.